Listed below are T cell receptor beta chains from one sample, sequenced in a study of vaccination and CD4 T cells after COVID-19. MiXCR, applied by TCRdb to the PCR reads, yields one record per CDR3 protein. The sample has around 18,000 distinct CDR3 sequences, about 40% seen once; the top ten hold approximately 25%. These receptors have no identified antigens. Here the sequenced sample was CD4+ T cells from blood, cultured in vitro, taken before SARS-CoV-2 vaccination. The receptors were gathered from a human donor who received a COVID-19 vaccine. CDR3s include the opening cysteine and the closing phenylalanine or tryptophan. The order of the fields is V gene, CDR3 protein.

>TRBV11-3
CASSLGGWSRQETQYF
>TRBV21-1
CASSTRDGDGYTF
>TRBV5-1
CASSLDSLLRGTEAFF
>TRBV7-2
CASSLSGQAFYGYTF
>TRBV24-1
CATSHGGAANEKLFF
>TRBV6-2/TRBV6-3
CASSYPTRGGELFF
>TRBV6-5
CASSSRTGARSYTEAFF
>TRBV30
CAWGQRNYGYTF
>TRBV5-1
CASSLAGQGRGSLHF
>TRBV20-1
CSAEGLVSLTLTDTQYF
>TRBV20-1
CSAETGRSSYEQYF
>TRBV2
CASSEVRGAEAFF
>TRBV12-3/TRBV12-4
CASSRTSGGTDTQYF
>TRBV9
CASSPRGKRGAPDTQYF
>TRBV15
CATSRGQGPNYGYTF
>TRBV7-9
CASSLANSFRTDTQYF
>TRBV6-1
CASSEVIKETQYF